What follows are 2 T cell receptor beta chains derived from one specimen sequenced in a study of blood T cells in healthy people across ages. Then a second PCR, running roughly 7 to 11 cycles, was carried out with a sample-barcoded 5' primer and a J-beta primer mix. Using its own MiXCR run on the 5' RACE reads, TCRdb lists one record per CDR3 protein. The repertoire holds more than 1.4 million distinct CDR3 sequences, with roughly 40% as singletons. Input material: blood. Source of these receptors: a young woman in good health.

This rearrangement joins TRBV30 to TRBJ2-2; 8 bases match TRBD1. The length of the CDR3 is 15 residues. Trimming took 2 bases from V and 3 from J; bases not matched to a gene: 5. Germline CDR1 is GTSNPN and CDR2 is SVGIG (reference sequence). The CDR3 bases are TGTGCCTGGAGTTCCGGGACAGGTCACACCGGGGAGCTGTTTTTT. Amino acid sequence: CAWSSGTGHTGELFF.

The chain uses TRBV25-1 and TRBJ2-6; TRBD2 agrees at 9 bases. V was clipped by 5 bases and J by 7 bases; unmatched bases: 15. Germline CDR1 and CDR2: MGHDK and SYGVNS. The CDR3 spans 18 residues. The CDR3 loop is CASSRASGTSLGANVLTF. CDR3 DNA: TGTGCCAGCAGTCGGGCTAGCGGGACCTCTCTGGGAGCCAACGTCCTGACTTTC.